Included here is one T cell receptor (beta chain) sequence, with context. What it recognizes is unknown. TCR cDNA, made by 5'RACE template switching, carried an added universal primer site and UMIs. Each CDR3 protein gets one entry after TCRdb re-called the 5' RACE reads with MiXCR. The top ten hold roughly 13% of the sample, which has roughly 500,000 distinct CDR3 sequences, about a fifth seen once. The source of the sample is a study of T cells after yellow fever vaccination. Points from the study as a whole: In post-booster samples, most primary-vaccination clones reappeared (about 95% CD4, about 91% CD8).

V was pared by 6 bases and J by 7 bases, with 21 bases between. The CDR3 is 14 amino acids. Per the germline V gene, CDR1 is DFQATT and CDR2 is SNEGSKA (reference sequence). This material consisted of PBMCs, taken 15 days after the yellow fever booster vaccination. This TCR was sampled from a man aged 25-45 years who received the YFV17D yellow fever vaccine. The chain carries TRBV20-1 and TRBJ1-1; possibly TRBD1 for D (5 bases). CDR3 sequence: CSAFRSGGSGEAFF. The CDR3 DNA sequence: TGCAGTGCCTTCCGGTCGGGGGGAAGCGGTGAAGCTTTCTTT.